The sequence of this TCR beta chain was determined in a study of human T cells and chemical hapten exposure. The table lists this clonotype with a few counts. Individual cDNA molecules in this library carried unique molecular identifiers. TCRdb analysed the RACE reads with MiXCR anew, one entry per CDR3 protein. The data contain tens of thousands of distinct CDR3 sequences, more than 9% of them singletons. Time point specified: patch test 3, about 24 weeks after DPC sensitization. Stated treatment: therapeutic diphenylcyclopropenone sensitization with weekly scalp DPC. Unfractionated whole blood yielded the extracted total RNA. V trimming: 4 bases; J trimming: 3 bases; junction bases outside the gene matches: 6. Per germline, CDR1 DFQATT and CDR2 SNEGSKA (reference sequence). CDR3 size: 14 residues.

The chain uses TRBV20-1 and TRBJ2-7; 10 bases map to TRBD1. The TCR originated in a middle-aged man with alopecia areata. Some clones in this sample may be carry-over from other donors' samples. The sequenced sample was whole blood, obtained in connection with sensitization to the hapten diphenylcyclopropenone (DPC). CDR3 in DNA: TGCAGTGCTAACGGACAGGGGGGCCTCTACGAGCAGTACTTC. It specifies CSANGQGGLYEQYF.